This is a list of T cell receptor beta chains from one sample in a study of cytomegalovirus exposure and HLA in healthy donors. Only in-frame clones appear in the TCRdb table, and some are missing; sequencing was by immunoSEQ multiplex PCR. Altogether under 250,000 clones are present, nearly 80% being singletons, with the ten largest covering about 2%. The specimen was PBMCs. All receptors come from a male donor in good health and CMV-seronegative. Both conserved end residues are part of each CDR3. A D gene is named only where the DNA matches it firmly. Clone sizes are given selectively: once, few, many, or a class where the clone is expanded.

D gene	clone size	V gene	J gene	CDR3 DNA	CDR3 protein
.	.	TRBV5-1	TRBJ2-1	TGCGCCAGCAGCCTTGGAGGGAGTGAGCAGTTCTTC	CASSLGGSEQFF
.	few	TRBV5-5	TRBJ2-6	TGTGCCAGCAGGATGGGACATGCTGGGGCCAACGTCCTGACTTTC	CASRMGHAGANVLTF
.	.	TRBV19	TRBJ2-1	TGTGCCAGTAAGGCGGGAAACTACAATGAGCAGTTCTTC	CASKAGNYNEQFF
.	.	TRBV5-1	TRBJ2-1	TGCGCCAGCAGCTTGGAGCCTAATGAGCAGTTCTTC	CASSLEPNEQFF
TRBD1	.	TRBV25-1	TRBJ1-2	TGTGCCAGCAGCACCAGGGGGAAAGGTGAACTACAAGGCTACACCTTC	CASSTRGKGELQGYTF
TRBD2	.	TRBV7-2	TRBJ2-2	TGTGCCAGCAGCCTAGGACTAGCGGGACTAGCAGGCACCGGGGAGCTGTTTTTT	CASSLGLAGLAGTGELFF
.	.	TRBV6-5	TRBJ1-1	TGTGCCAGCAGTTCTTCCCACACTGAAGCTTTCTTT	CASSSSHTEAFF
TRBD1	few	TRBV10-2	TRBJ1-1	TGCGCCAGCAGAGGGACAGGGTCTGAAGCTTTCTTT	CASRGTGSEAFF
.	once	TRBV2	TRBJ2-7	TGTGCCAGCGACAGGAACGACTTCTCCTACGAGCAGTACTTC	CASDRNDFSYEQYF
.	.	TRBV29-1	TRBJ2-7	TGCAGCGTTGAAGATTTGGAGGGGACCTCCTACGAGCAGTACTTC	CSVEDLEGTSYEQYF
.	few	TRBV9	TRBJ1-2	TGTGCCAGCAGCGTAGGGGAGGGACTCTATGGCTACACCTTC	CASSVGEGLYGYTF
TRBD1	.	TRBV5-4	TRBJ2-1	TGTGCCAGCAGCTTGCGCAGGGGGAATGAGCAGTTCTTC	CASSLRRGNEQFF
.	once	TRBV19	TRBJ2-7	TGTGCCAGTAGTATCCGACAGGAGATCTTCGAGCAGTACTTC	CASSIRQEIFEQYF
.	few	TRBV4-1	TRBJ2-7	TGCGCCAGCAGCCGAGGTAACGAGCAGTACTTC	CASSRGNEQYF
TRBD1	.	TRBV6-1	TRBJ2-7	TGTGCCAGCAGAGGAGGACAGGCCTGGGTTTACTTC	CASRGGQAWVYF
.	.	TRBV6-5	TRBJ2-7	TGTGCCAGCAGTTACTCAGGGAGCTACGAGCAGTACTTC	CASSYSGSYEQYF
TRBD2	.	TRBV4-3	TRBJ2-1	TGCGCCAGCAGCCAAGAGAGAGCGGGACGGATGTTGGGTGAGCAGTTCTTC	CASSQERAGRMLGEQFF
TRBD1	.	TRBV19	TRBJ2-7	TGTGCCAGTAGTATAGCCTTCGACAGGGGCTACGAGCAGTACTTC	CASSIAFDRGYEQYF
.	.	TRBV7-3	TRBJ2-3	TGTGCCAGCAGCCCACGGCGGGAAGATACGCAGTATTTT	CASSPRREDTQYF
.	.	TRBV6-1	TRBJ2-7	TGTGCCAGCAGTGAAGCGGGACTTACGGTCCCCGAGCAGTACTTC	CASSEAGLTVPEQYF
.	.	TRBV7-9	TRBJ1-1	TGTGCCAGCAGCTTAGATTCGACAGCCACTGAAGCTTTCTTT	CASSLDSTATEAFF
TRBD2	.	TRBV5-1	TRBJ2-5	TGCGCCAGCGGACTAGCGGGGGGAACCCGACAAGAGACCCAGTACTTC	CASGLAGGTRQETQYF
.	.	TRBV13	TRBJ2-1	TGTGCCAGCAGCTTAGTAGCGTACAATGAGCAGTTCTTC	CASSLVAYNEQFF
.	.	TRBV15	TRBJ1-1	TGTGCCACCAGCAGAGATACAGGGCGGGGGACTGAAGCTTTCTTT	CATSRDTGRGTEAFF
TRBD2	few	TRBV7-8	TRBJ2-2	TGTGCCAGCAGCTCAGGACTAGCGGGAGGAAGGAACGGGGAGCTGTTTTTT	CASSSGLAGGRNGELFF
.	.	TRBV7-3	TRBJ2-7	TGTGCCAGCAGCCTCATGGAACCTAGCGAGCAGTACTTC	CASSLMEPSEQYF
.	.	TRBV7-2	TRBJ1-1	TGTGCCAGCAGCTTACGGACAAGAGACACTGAAGCTTTCTTT	CASSLRTRDTEAFF
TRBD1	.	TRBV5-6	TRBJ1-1	TGTGCCAGCAGCTTGGTAAAGGGACAGGGCTTGAACACTGAAGCTTTCTTT	CASSLVKGQGLNTEAFF
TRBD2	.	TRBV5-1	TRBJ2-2	TGCGCCAGCAGCTTGGGACTAGCGGGAGGAAACACCGGGGAGCTGTTTTTT	CASSLGLAGGNTGELFF
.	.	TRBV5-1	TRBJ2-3	TGCGCCAGCAGCTTTACGGAGTATAGCACAGATACGCAGTATTTT	CASSFTEYSTDTQYF
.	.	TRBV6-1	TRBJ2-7	TGTGCCAGCAGTGAAAACAGGGTCTCCTACGAGCAGTACTTC	CASSENRVSYEQYF
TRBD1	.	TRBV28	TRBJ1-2	TGTGCCAGCAGTTTTAGCCCCGGGACAGGCTATGGCTACACCTTC	CASSFSPGTGYGYTF
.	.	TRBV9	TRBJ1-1	TGTGCCAGCAGCCCGGGGAGGCAGGGCACTGAAGCTTTCTTT	CASSPGRQGTEAFF
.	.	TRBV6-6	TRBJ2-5	TGTGCCAGCAGCAGGACACGGGAGACCCAGTACTTC	CASSRTRETQYF
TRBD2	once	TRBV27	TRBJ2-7	TGTGCCAGCAGTTTAAAGCCTAGCGGGACATACGAGCAGTACTTC	CASSLKPSGTYEQYF
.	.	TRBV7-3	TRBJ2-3	TGTGCCAGCAGCATTCAGGGGCACGGAGATACGCAGTATTTT	CASSIQGHGDTQYF
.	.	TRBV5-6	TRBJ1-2	TGTGCCAGCAGCAGGGGTTATGGCTACACCTTC	CASSRGYGYTF
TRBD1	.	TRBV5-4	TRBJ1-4	TGTGCCAGCAGCTTTCCGGGACAGGGGGCTAAGTACGGTGAAAAACTGTTTTTT	CASSFPGQGAKYGEKLFF
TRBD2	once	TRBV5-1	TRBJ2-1	TGCGCCAGCAGCTTGGTGGCTAGCGGGAAAGTTCTAGGGGAGTTCTTC	CASSLVASGKVLGEFF
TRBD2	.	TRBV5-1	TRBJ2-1	TGCGCCAGCACCTTGACGGGACTAGAAGTGCAGTTCTTC	CASTLTGLEVQFF